The 4 T cell receptor beta chains below come from one sample, sequenced in a study of T cells in Graves' hyperthyroidism and ophthalmopathy. TCR beta CDR3 regions were amplified from RNA transcripts. The TCR CDR3 was amplified in a first-round RT-PCR using the HTBI primer set. TCRdb re-analysed the multiplex PCR reads in MiXCR, keeping a single row per CDR3 protein. The data hold more than 650,000 distinct CDR3 sequences, with around 13% observed a single time. The sample was blood. The receptors derive from a woman aged 18-29 years with Graves' hyperthyroidism.

This clonotype has a handful of counts. CDR3 coding DNA: TGTGCCAGCAGCTTAGAGGCCAGAGGGCAGTTCTTC. It yields the protein CASSLEARGQFF. The rearrangement joins TRBV7-9 to TRBJ2-1; unclear D gene. The V and J ends lost 1 base and 12 bases respectively, with 10 bases between them. Germline-derived CDR1 and CDR2 are SEHNR and FQNEAQ (reference sequence). The CDR3 contains 12 residues.

CDR3 in amino acids: CASRGTSGPAPYEQYF. Written as DNA, the CDR3 is TGTGCCAGCAGGGGGACTAGCGGCCCAGCGCCCTACGAGCAGTACTTC. This chain joins TRBV6-2 or TRBV6-3 and TRBJ2-7; TRBD2 matches at 11 bases. Germline V gene sequence: CDR1 MNHEY, CDR2 SVGEGT. With 6 bases clipped from V and 2 bases from J, the junction kept 9 bases outside the gene matches. The length of the CDR3 is 16 residues.

This clonotype showed up many times. One end of the junction varies from germline; a read error may be responsible. This chain connects TRBV5-1 to TRBJ2-3; TRBD1 matches 9 bases. In germline, CDR1 is SGHRS, CDR2 YFSETQ. The length of the CDR3 is 15 residues. The DNA for the CDR3 is TGCGCCGGCAGCCCAACAGGGGGCTTTGGAGATACGCAGTATTTT. Protein: CAGSPTGGFGDTQYF.

This clonotype was observed a handful of times. This chain uses TRBV27 with TRBJ2-1, with no clear D. The CDR3 consists of 11 residues. V gave up 7 bases and J gave up 10 bases, with 11 bases separating them. From germline, CDR1 is MNHEY and CDR2 SMNVEV (reference sequence). The CDR3 nucleotides are TGTGCCAGCAAATATTTCGGCGAGCAGTTCTTC. Translation: CASKYFGEQFF.